These T cell receptor beta chains were read from a single sample in a study of vaccination effects on CD4 cells after COVID-19. For these TCRs, the target antigens are not known. TCRdb's table, derived via immunoSEQ multiplex PCR, lists solely in-frame clones and lacks some. The table lists about 45,000 clones, roughly two thirds of them singletons. The input for sequencing was CD4+ T cells from PBMCs cultured without peptide, taken after COVID-19 vaccination. These receptors were collected from a human donor who received a COVID-19 vaccine. The CDR3 runs from the conserved cysteine through the conserved F or W. A D gene is named only where the DNA matches it firmly. Clone sizes are given selectively: once, few, many, or a class where the clone is expanded.

clone_size,j_call,v_call,d_call,cdr3_nt,cdr3_aa
-,TRBJ2-2,TRBV7-9,-,TGTGCCAGCAGCTTAATGGGGTTAAGGGCCGGGGAGCTGTTTTTT,CASSLMGLRAGELFF
-,TRBJ2-7,TRBV19,TRBD1,TGTGCCAGTAGTATCGGTGCAGGGGGAGTCTACGAGCAGTACTTC,CASSIGAGGVYEQYF
few,TRBJ2-6,TRBV15,-,TGTGCCACCAGCAGAGATACAGACTCTGGGGCCAACGTCCTGACTTTC,CATSRDTDSGANVLTF
-,TRBJ2-1,TRBV2,-,TGTGCCAGCAGTGATGAGGGTGAGCAGTTCTTC,CASSDEGEQFF
-,TRBJ1-1,TRBV24-1,TRBD1,TGTGCCACCAGTGATGCAGGGGGAAGGACTGAAGCTTTCTTT,CATSDAGGRTEAFF
once,TRBJ2-7,TRBV3-1/TRBV3-2,-,TGTGCCAGCAGCCGAGGGACACCAAGCTCCTACGAGCAGTACTTC,CASSRGTPSSYEQYF
few,TRBJ1-3,TRBV5-1,TRBD1,TGCGCCAGCAGCCAAACACAGGGGGTGACTGGAAACACCATATATTTT,CASSQTQGVTGNTIYF
-,TRBJ2-2,TRBV10-3,-,TGTGCCATCAGTGAGTCGATCGGCGGGGAGCTGTTTTTT,CAISESIGGELFF
-,TRBJ2-7,TRBV5-1,-,TGCGCCAGCAGCTTGGACATCGTACCCTACGAGCAGTACTTC,CASSLDIVPYEQYF
-,TRBJ2-5,TRBV16,-,TGTGCCAGCAGCCGAACCCAGGGTTACCAAGAGACCCAGTACTTC,CASSRTQGYQETQYF
-,TRBJ2-5,TRBV3-1/TRBV3-2,-,TGTGCCAGCAGCCCGCAATCCCCCGGGAGCACGGGGGAGACCCAGTACTTC,CASSPQSPGSTGETQYF
-,TRBJ1-3,TRBV2,-,TGTGCCTTTAAGGCCTCTGGAAACACCATATATTTT,CAFKASGNTIYF
-,TRBJ2-7,TRBV9,-,TGTGCCAGCAGCGTCGGGGGCCGTAGAGGGGTCGAGCAGTACTTC,CASSVGGRRGVEQYF
-,TRBJ2-1,TRBV11-2,TRBD2,TGTGCCAGCAGCCGTAGCGGGGGCCGCTACAATGAGCAGTTCTTC,CASSRSGGRYNEQFF
-,TRBJ2-5,TRBV10-3,TRBD2,TGTGCCATCAGTACACCAGCGGGGGGACAAGAGACCCAGTACTTC,CAISTPAGGQETQYF
few,TRBJ2-2,TRBV7-9,-,TGTGCCAGCAGCTTAGGGGGGGCGATCACCGGGGAGCTGTTTTTT,CASSLGGAITGELFF
-,TRBJ1-1,TRBV6-5,-,TGTGCCAGCAGTTCGGCCATGAACACTGAAGCTTTCTTT,CASSSAMNTEAFF
-,TRBJ2-3,TRBV3-1/TRBV3-2,TRBD2,TGTGCCAGCAGCCAAGACGGGACTAGAACAGATACGCAGTATTTT,CASSQDGTRTDTQYF
-,TRBJ2-1,TRBV5-6,-,TGTGCCAGCAGCTTGGAAAGGAATGAGCAGTTCTTC,CASSLERNEQFF
-,TRBJ2-2,TRBV7-8,-,TGTGCCAGCAGCTTAGGGCTCATCTTAACCCCGAACACCGGGGAGCTGTTTTTT,CASSLGLILTPNTGELFF
-,TRBJ2-5,TRBV5-1,TRBD2,TGCGCCAGCAGCGATCCCTGGCGGGAGTATAGAGAGACCCAGTACTTC,CASSDPWREYRETQYF
-,TRBJ1-2,TRBV10-2,TRBD1,TGCGCCAGCCTGGACAGGGGCAACTATGGCTACACCTTC,CASLDRGNYGYTF
-,TRBJ2-1,TRBV18,TRBD2,TGTGCCAGCTCACCACCGGCGGGGGGGGCCTATGGCGAGCAGTTCTTC,CASSPPAGGAYGEQFF
once,TRBJ2-7,TRBV12-3/TRBV12-4,-,TGTGCCAGCACGTCGGGGGACACCTACGAGCAGTACTTC,CASTSGDTYEQYF
once,TRBJ2-7,TRBV12-3/TRBV12-4,-,TGTGCCAGCACCAAGGGTTACGAGCAGTACTTC,CASTKGYEQYF
few,TRBJ2-2,TRBV5-1,-,TGCGCCAGCAGCTTGCGGAACACCGGGGAGCTGTTTTTT,CASSLRNTGELFF
-,TRBJ1-1,TRBV19,-,TGTGCCAGTAGTATAGCCCCTAGGACGGGCACTGAAGCTTTCTTT,CASSIAPRTGTEAFF
-,TRBJ2-2,TRBV3-1/TRBV3-2,-,TGTGCCAGCAGCCAAGGGCAGAAGAGCGGGGAGCTGTTTTTT,CASSQGQKSGELFF
-,TRBJ1-5,TRBV7-9,-,TGTGCCAGCAGCCGGGGAACTCCAGTAAGCAATCAGCCCCAGCATTTT,CASSRGTPVSNQPQHF
-,TRBJ2-1,TRBV7-9,TRBD2,TGTGCCAGCAGCTCGAAGGCGGGGGGGAAGGACAATGAGCAGTTCTTC,CASSSKAGGKDNEQFF
-,TRBJ1-6,TRBV5-4,-,TGTGCCAGCAACCCAGGATCTGGATCACCCCTCCACTTT,CASNPGSGSPLHF
few,TRBJ2-1,TRBV5-1,-,TGCGCCAGCAGCTTGGTGGGCAGCCCGAATGAGCAGTTCTTC,CASSLVGSPNEQFF
-,TRBJ2-1,TRBV5-6,TRBD1,TGTGCCAGCAGCTTCGACAGGGTGGAGCAGTTCTTC,CASSFDRVEQFF
-,TRBJ1-2,TRBV3-1/TRBV3-2,-,TGTGCCAGCAGCCAGATGACAGCTTTCTATGGCTACACCTTC,CASSQMTAFYGYTF
-,TRBJ2-1,TRBV7-2,TRBD2,TGTGCCAGCAGAATAGGAGGGGAGGGCGTCGGTGAGCAGTTCTTC,CASRIGGEGVGEQFF
-,TRBJ2-1,TRBV9,-,TGTGCCAGCAGCGTGCGTCTTGAAGGGTGGGGCAATGAGCAGTTCTTC,CASSVRLEGWGNEQFF
-,TRBJ1-4,TRBV20-1,-,TGCAGTGCTAGTCGCACCGCAACTAATGAAAAACTGTTTTTT,CSASRTATNEKLFF
-,TRBJ2-1,TRBV9,TRBD2,TGTGCCAGCAGCGAAACCGGGACTAGCGGCCCCCAGGGCTGGTTCTTC,CASSETGTSGPQGWFF
-,TRBJ2-5,TRBV6-5,-,TGTGCCAGCGGCGGGGACGGTGAAAAGACCCAGTACTTC,CASGGDGEKTQYF
-,TRBJ1-3,TRBV9,-,TGTGCCAGCAGCGTAGCGGCATCCCCCTCCGGAAACACCATATATTTT,CASSVAASPSGNTIYF
-,TRBJ1-3,TRBV14,-,TGTGCCAGCAGCCAAGTTTTTTCTGGAAACACCATATATTTT,CASSQVFSGNTIYF
few,TRBJ1-1,TRBV6-5,-,TGTGCCAGCAGTTCTCCCAGGGGCACTGAAGCTTTCTTT,CASSSPRGTEAFF
-,TRBJ2-7,TRBV6-5,-,TGTGCCAGCAGCCCCCATATCGCTGGTTACGAGCAGTACTTC,CASSPHIAGYEQYF
-,TRBJ1-2,TRBV20-1,-,TGCAGTGCCTACGGGGGCGAGGGCTACACCTTC,CSAYGGEGYTF
-,TRBJ2-3,TRBV6-5,-,TGTGCCAGCAGTATGGAGGGAACGCAGTATTTT,CASSMEGTQYF
-,TRBJ2-3,TRBV7-9,TRBD1,TGTGCCAGCAGCCTGTTACAGGGGGCCACAGATACGCAGTATTTT,CASSLLQGATDTQYF
-,TRBJ1-1,TRBV23-1,-,TGCGCCGGCGGGGGAAGGGGACACCCTCGCACTGAAGCTTTCTTT,CAGGGRGHPRTEAFF
few,TRBJ1-5,TRBV30,-,TGTGCCTGGAGTGTACAGGGAGGTCAGCCCCAGCATTTT,CAWSVQGGQPQHF